This T cell receptor beta chain was captured in a study of molecular identifiers for immune sequencing clone quantification. Study summary: Five aliquots were made in replicates from the RNA of 20,000 or 100,000 naive CD8 cells, and four were sequenced. The study, taken as a whole, reports: Single-cell amounts of spiked Jurkat TCR RNA were reportedly detectable among approximately 970,000 naive cells. More than 97% of effector molecules, versus under 1% of naive-cell molecules, belonged to clones above 20 RNA copies.

TCRdb re-derived calls from the PCR reads in MiXCR, one entry per CDR3 protein. The sample lists about 500,000 distinct CDR3 sequences, 20% to 25% occurring once. The authors sorted naive CD8 T cells as CD8+CD4-CCR7+CD45RA+. This clonotype was seen a handful of times. As yet, its antigen is unknown. Trimming at V came to 0 bases and at J to 1 base, leaving 10 bases not matched to a gene. The CDR3 extends over 18 amino acids. Germline assignment: CDR1 SGHVS and CDR2 FNYEAQ. The clonotype originates from a human donor in good health. Some libraries in this study had Jurkat cell RNA spiked in. The sequenced sample consisted of naive CD8+ T cells from blood, with Jurkat cell RNA spiked in. Regarding subset: FACS-sorted CD8+CD4-CCR7+CD45RA+ naive T cells. The chain joins TRBV7-6 to TRBJ1-1, with 8 bases that match TRBD1. CDR3 in DNA: TGTGCCAGCAGCTTAGCGCTCTATATAGGACAGGGGAACACTGAAGCTTTCTTT. The encoded protein is CASSLALYIGQGNTEAFF.